This T cell receptor (beta chain) was sequenced for a study of T cells in Graves' hyperthyroidism and ophthalmopathy. Amplification yielded TCR beta CDR3 regions, with RNA transcripts as the source. The HTBI primer set served for first-round RT-PCR of the TCR CDR3. TCRdb reprocessed the multiplex PCR reads with MiXCR, giving one entry per CDR3 protein. Of about 600,000 distinct CDR3 sequences in the sample, about 14% are singletons; the top ten hold under 15%. Germline V lookup: CDR1 SGHAT, CDR2 FQNNGV. The CDR3 is made up of 15 amino acids. V was clipped by 2 bases and J by 3 bases; unmatched bases: 6. About 9.4 ml fresh peripheral blood yielded the PBMCs. Study-wide results and caveats: Most clonotypes expanded in the thyroid (above 0.001) were also present in blood.

This clonotype showed up many times. Its antigen is as yet unknown. J is TRBJ1-1 and V is TRBV11-2; 7 positions match TRBD1. The specimen sequenced was blood. This receptor was obtained from a woman in her fifties or sixties with Graves' ophthalmopathy. CDR3 loop: CASSLSRGYDTEAFF. The CDR3 DNA reads TGTGCCAGCAGCTTAAGCAGGGGGTATGACACTGAAGCTTTCTTT.